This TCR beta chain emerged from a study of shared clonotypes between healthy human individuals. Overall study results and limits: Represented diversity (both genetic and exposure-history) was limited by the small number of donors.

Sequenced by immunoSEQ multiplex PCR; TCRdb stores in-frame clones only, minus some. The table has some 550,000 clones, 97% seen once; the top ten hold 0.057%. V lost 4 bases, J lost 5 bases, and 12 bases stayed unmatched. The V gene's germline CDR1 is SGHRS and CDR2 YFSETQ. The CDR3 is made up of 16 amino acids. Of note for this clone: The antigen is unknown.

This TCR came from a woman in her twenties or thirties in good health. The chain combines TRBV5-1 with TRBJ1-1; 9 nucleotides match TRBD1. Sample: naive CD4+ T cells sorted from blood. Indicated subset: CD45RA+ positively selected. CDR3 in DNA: TGCGCCAGCAGCCGATCCCGGGACAGGGTCTGGACTGAAGCTTTCTTT. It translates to CASSRSRDRVWTEAFF.